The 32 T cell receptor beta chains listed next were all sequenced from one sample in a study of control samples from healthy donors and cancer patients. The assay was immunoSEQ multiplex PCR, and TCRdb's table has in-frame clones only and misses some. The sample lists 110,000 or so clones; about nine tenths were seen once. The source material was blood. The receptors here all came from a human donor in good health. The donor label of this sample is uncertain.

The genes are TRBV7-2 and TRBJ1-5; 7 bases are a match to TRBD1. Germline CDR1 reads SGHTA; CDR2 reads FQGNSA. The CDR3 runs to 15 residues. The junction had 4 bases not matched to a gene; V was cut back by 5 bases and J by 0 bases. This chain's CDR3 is CASSQQGYSNQPQHF. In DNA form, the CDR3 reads TGTGCCAGCAGCCAACAGGGGTATAGCAATCAGCCCCAGCATTTT.

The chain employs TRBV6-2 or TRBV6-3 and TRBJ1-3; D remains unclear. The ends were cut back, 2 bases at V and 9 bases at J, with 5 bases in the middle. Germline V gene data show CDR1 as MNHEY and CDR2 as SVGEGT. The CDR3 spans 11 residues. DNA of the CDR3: TGTGCCAGCAGTTACGCGGTCACCATATATTTT. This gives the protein CASSYAVTIYF.

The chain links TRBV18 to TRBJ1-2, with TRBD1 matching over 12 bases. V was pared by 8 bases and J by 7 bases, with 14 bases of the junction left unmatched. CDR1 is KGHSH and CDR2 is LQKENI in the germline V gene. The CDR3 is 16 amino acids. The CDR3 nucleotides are TGTGCCAGCACTCCTCTTCAAGGGACAGGGGGCTTTGGCTACACCTTC. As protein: CASTPLQGTGGFGYTF. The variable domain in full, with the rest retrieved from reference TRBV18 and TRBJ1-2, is NAGVMQNPRHLVRRRGQEARLRCSPMKGHSHVYWYRQLPEEGLKFMVYLQKENIIDESGMPKERFSAEFPKEGPSILRIQQVVRGDSAAYFCASTPLQGTGGFGYTFGSGTRLTVV.

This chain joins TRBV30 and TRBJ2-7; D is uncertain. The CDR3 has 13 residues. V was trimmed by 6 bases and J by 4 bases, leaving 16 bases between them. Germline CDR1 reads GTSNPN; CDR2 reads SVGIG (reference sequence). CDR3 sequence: CACESRAAYEQYF. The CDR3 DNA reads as TGTGCCTGTGAAAGTCGCGCGGCATACGAGCAGTACTTC.

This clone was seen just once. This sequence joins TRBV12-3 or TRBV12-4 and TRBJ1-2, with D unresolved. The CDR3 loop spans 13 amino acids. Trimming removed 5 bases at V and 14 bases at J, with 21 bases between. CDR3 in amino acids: CASSDQRRGGVTF. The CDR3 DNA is TGTGCCAGCAGTGATCAACGGCGGGGTGGCGTTACCTTC.

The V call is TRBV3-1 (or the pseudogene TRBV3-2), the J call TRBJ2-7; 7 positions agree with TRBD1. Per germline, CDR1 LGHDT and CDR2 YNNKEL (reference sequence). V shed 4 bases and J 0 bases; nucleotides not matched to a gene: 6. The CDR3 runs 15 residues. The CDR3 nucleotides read TGTGCCAGCAGCCGCGGACAGGCCAACTCCTACGAGCAGTACTTC. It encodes CASSRGQANSYEQYF.

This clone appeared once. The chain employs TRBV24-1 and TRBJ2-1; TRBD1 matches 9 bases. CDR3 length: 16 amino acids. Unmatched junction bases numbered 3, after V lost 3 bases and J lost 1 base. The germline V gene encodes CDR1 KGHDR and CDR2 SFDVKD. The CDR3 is CATSDIGQGSYNEQFF. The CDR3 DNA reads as TGTGCCACCAGTGATATCGGACAGGGGTCCTACAATGAGCAGTTCTTC.

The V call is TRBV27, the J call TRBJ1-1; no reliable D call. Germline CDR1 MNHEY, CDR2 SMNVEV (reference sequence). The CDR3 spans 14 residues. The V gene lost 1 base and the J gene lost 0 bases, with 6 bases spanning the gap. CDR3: CASSLLVMNTEAFF. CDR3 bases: TGTGCCAGCAGTTTATTAGTTATGAACACTGAAGCTTTCTTT.

The CDR3 DNA follows: TGTGCCAGCAGACAGGCTAATTCACCCCTCCACTTT. Its translation: CASRQANSPLHF. The chain couples TRBV6-5 to TRBJ1-6, with D possibly being TRBD1 (5 bases). The germline V and J ends were trimmed by 6 bases and 6 bases, with 6 bases remaining between them. This CDR3 is 12 amino acids long. From germline, CDR1 is MNHEY and CDR2 SVGAGI.

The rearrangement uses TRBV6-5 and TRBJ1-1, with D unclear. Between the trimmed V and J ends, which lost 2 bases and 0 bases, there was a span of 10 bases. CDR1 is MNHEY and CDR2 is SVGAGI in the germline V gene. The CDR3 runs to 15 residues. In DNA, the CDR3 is TGTGCCAGCAGTTACGGACGGGTAATGAACACTGAAGCTTTCTTT. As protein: CASSYGRVMNTEAFF.

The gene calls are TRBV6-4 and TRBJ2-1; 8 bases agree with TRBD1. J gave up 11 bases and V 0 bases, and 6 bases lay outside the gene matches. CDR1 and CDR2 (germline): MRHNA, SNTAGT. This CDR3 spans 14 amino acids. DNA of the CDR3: TGTGCCAGCAGTGACTCGCGGCAGGGGGCGAAGCAGTTCTTC. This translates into CASSDSRQGAKQFF.

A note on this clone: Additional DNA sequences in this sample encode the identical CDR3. CDR3 DNA: TGTGCCAGCTCACCAACGACAGGGATGAACACTGAAGCTTTCTTT. It encodes CASSPTTGMNTEAFF. The V and J genes are TRBV18 and TRBJ1-1; 7 nucleotides agree with TRBD1. The ends lost 2 bases at V and 0 bases at J; junction bases unmatched: 3. Germline CDR1 reads KGHSH; CDR2 reads LQKENI. The CDR3 has 15 residues.

CDR3 sequence: CASSEWREVDNGYTF. Here the CDR3 DNA reads TGTGCCAGCAGTGAATGGAGGGAGGTTGATAATGGCTACACCTTC. The chain couples TRBV2 to TRBJ1-2; D gene ambiguous. This CDR3 contains 15 residues. CDR1 is SNHLY, CDR2 FYNNEI, per germline. V was cut by 2 bases and J by 6 bases, with 16 bases left in between.

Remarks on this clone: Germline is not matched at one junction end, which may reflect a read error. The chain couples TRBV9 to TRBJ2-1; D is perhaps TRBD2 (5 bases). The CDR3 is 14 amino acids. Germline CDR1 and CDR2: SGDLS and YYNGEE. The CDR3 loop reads CASSTGWSSNEQFF. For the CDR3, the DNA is TGTGCCAGCAGCACGGGGTGGTCCTCCAATGAGCAGTTCTTC.

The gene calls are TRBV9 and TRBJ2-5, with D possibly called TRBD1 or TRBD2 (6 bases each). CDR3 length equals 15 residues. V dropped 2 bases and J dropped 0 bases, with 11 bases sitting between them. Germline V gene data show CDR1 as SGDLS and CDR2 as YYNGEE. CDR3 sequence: CASSVGGGYQETQYF. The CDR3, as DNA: TGTGCCAGCAGCGTGGGGGGCGGTTACCAAGAGACCCAGTACTTC. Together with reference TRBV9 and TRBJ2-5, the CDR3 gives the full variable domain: DSGVTQTPKHLITATGQRVTLRCSPRSGDLSVYWYQQSLDQGLQFLIQYYNGEERAKGNILERFSAQQFPDLHSELNLSSLELGDSALYFCASSVGGGYQETQYFGPGTRLLVL.

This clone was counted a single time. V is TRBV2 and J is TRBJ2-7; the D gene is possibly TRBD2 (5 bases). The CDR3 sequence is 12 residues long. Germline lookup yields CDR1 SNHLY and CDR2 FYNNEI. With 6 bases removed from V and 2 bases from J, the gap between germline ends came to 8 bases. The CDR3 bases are TGTGCCAGCAGCGACGGGACCTACGAGCAGTACTTC. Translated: CASSDGTYEQYF.

The CDR3: CASSFGQSYGYTF. The CDR3 DNA follows: TGTGCCAGCAGTTTTGGACAGTCCTATGGCTACACCTTC. The chain couples TRBV27 to TRBJ1-2; possible D gene TRBD1, 6 bases. The CDR3 has 13 amino acids. The ends were cut back, 3 bases at V and 4 bases at J, with 9 bases in the middle. The germline gives CDR1 MNHEY, CDR2 SMNVEV (reference sequence).

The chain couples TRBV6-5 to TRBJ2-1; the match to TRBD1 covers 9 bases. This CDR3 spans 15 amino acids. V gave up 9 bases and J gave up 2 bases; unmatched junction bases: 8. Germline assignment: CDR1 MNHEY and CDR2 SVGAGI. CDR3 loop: CASKQGAQPYNEQFF. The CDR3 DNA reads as TGTGCCAGTAAACAGGGGGCGCAACCCTACAATGAGCAGTTCTTC.

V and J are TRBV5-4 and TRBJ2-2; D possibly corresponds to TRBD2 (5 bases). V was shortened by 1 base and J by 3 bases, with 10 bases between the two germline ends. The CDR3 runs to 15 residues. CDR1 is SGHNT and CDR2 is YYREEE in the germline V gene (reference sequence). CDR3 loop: CASSLFGVDTGELFF. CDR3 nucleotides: TGTGCCAGCAGCTTGTTCGGGGTTGACACCGGGGAGCTGTTTTTT.

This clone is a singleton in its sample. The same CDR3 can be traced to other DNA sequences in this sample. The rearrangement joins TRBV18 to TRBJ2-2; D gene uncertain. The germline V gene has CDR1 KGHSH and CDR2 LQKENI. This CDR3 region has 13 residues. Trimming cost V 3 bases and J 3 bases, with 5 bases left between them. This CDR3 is CASSPRDTGELFF. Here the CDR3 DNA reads TGTGCCAGCTCACCCCGGGACACCGGGGAGCTGTTTTTT.

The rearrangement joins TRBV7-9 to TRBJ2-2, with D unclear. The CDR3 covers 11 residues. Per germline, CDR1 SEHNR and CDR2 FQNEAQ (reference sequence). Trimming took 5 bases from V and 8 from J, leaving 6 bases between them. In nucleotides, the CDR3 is TGTGCCAGCAGCCTGATTGGGGAGCTGTTTTTT. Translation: CASSLIGELFF.

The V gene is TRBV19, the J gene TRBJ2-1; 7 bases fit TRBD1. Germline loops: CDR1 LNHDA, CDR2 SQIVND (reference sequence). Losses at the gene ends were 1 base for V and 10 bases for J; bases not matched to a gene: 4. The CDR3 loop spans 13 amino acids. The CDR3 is CASSIGTGHEQFF. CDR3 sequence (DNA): TGTGCCAGTAGTATAGGGACAGGACACGAGCAGTTCTTC.

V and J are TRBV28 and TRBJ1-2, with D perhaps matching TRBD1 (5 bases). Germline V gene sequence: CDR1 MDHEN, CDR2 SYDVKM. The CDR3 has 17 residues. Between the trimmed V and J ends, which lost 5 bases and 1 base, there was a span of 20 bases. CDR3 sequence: CASSLPARGQNNYGYTF. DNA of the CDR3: TGTGCCAGCAGTCTTCCTGCCCGCGGACAAAATAACTATGGCTACACCTTC.

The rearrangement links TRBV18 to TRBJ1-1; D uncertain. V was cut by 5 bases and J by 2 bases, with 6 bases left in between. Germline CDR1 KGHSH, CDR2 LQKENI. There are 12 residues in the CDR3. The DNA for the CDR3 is TGTGCCAGCTCAAAGCCTAACACTGAAGCTTTCTTT. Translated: CASSKPNTEAFF.

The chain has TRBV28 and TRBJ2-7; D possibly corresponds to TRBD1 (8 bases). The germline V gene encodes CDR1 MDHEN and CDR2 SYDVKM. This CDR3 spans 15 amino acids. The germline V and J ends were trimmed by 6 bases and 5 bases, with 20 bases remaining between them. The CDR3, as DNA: TGTGCCAGCAGACAGCCAGGACAGGGAGGGGACGAGCAGTACTTC. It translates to CASRQPGQGGDEQYF.

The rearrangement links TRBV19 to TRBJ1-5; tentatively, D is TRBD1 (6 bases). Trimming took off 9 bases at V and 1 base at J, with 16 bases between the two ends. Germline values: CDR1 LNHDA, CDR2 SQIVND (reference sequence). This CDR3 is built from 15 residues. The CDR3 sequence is CASQIQGISNQPQHF. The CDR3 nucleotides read TGTGCCAGCCAAATCCAGGGGATAAGCAATCAGCCCCAGCATTTT.

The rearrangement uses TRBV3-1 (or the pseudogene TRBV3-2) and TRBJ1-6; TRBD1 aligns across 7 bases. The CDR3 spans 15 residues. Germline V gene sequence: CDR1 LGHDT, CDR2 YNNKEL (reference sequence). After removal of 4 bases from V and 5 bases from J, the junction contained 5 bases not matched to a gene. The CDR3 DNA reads TGTGCCAGCAGCCTATGGGACAGAGATAATTCACCCCTCCACTTT. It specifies CASSLWDRDNSPLHF.

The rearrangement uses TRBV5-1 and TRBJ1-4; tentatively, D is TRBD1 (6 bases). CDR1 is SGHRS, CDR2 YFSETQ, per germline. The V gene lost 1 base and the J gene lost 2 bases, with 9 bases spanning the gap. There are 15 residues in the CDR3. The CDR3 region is CASSLQGSTNEKLFF. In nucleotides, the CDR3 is TGCGCCAGCAGCTTGCAGGGGAGCACTAATGAAAAACTGTTTTTT.

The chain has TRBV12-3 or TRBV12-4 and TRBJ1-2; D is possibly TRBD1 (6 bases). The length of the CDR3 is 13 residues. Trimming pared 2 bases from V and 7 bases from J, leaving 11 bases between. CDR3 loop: CASSLSGESGYTF. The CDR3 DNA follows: TGTGCCAGCAGTTTATCAGGGGAGAGTGGCTACACCTTC.

CDR3 nucleotides: TGTGCCAGCAGCCGTAGCAGGGAGGGTAATTCACCCCTCCACTTT. It yields the protein CASSRSREGNSPLHF. The chain employs TRBV2 and TRBJ1-6, with D perhaps matching TRBD1 (5 bases). This CDR3 has 15 residues. V gave up 6 bases and J gave up 6 bases, with 15 bases separating them. In germline, CDR1 is SNHLY, CDR2 FYNNEI.

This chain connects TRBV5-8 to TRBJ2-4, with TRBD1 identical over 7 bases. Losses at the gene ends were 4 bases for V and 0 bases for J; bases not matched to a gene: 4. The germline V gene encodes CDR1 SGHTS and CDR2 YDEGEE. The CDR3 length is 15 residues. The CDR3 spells CASSDGTVAKNIQYF. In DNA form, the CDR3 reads TGTGCCAGCAGCGACGGGACAGTAGCCAAAAACATTCAGTACTTC.

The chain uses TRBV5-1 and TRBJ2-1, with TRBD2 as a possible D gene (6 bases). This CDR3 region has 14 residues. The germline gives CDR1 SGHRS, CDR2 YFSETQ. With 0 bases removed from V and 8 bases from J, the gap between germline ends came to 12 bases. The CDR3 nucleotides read TGCGCCAGCAGCTTGGTTAGAGGAGGGGATGAGCAGTTCTTC. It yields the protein CASSLVRGGDEQFF.